This T cell receptor beta chain was retrieved from a study of cytomegalovirus exposure and HLA in healthy donors. Study outcomes and limitations: It was shown in a later analysis that HLA-associated TCR beta chains were more clonally expanded than other, equally common chains. A later analysis linked 15,000 to 20,000 TCR beta sequences to HLA alleles at 0.05 false discovery rate. Highly shared variants forming one cluster were likely a sequencing artifact.

As concerns this clone: What it recognizes is unknown.

PCR used 60 Vbeta primers and 13 Jbeta primers. Sequencing was performed with immunoSEQ multiplex PCR; in TCRdb, only in-frame clones are kept and a portion is missing. The repertoire includes about 120,000 clones, 75% to 85% of them detected once, and about 10% sits in the top ten. Participants comprised healthy donors of bone marrow. V lost 0 bases, J lost 3 bases, and 7 bases lay in between. CDR3 length: 15 residues. CDR1 SGHRS and CDR2 YFSETQ come from the germline V gene. The receptor was isolated from a female donor in good health and CMV-seropositive. This sequence joins TRBV5-1 and TRBJ1-6; maybe TRBD1 (5 bases). Specimen: PBMCs. CDR3 sequence: CASSLGQGYNSPLHF. In DNA, the CDR3 is TGCGCCAGCAGCTTGGGGCAGGGCTATAATTCACCCCTCCACTTT.